The clone carrying this TCR beta chain occurred a few times. These data belong to a study of blood T cells in healthy people across ages. In the study overall: T cells yielded about one barcoded beta molecule per two cells through template switching.

From germline, CDR1 is SGHTA and CDR2 FQGNSA. Trimming removed 6 bases at V and 3 bases at J, with 9 bases between. The CDR3 length is 12 residues. The extraction recovered at least 5.5 micrograms of total RNA per sample. PCR was performed a second time for about 7 to 11 cycles using a sample-barcoded 5' primer and a J-beta primer mix. A single record per CDR3 protein comes from TCRdb applying MiXCR to the 5' RACE reads. The sample has around 1.7 million distinct CDR3 sequences, about 28% seen once. The TCR comes from a woman aged 25 to 39 in good health. The sample comprised blood. V is TRBV7-2 and J is TRBJ2-7; a possible D gene is TRBD1 (6 bases). The CDR3 is CASRTGNYEQYF. In DNA, the CDR3 is TGTGCCAGCAGGACAGGAAACTACGAGCAGTACTTC.